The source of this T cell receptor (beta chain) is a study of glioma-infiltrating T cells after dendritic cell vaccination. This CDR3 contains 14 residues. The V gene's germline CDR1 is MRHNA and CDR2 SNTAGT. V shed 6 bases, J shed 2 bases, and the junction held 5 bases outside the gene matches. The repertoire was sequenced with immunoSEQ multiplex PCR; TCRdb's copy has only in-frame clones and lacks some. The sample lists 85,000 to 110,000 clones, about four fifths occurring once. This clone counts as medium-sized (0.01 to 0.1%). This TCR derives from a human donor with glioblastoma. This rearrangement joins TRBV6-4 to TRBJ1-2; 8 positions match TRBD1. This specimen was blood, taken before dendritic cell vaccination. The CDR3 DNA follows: TGTGCCAGCAGCCCGGGACAGGCCAACTATGGCTACACCTTC. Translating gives CASSPGQANYGYTF.